The entry below describes one TCR beta chain. Its antigen remains unknown. The data are from a study of shared clonotypes between healthy human individuals. The study, taken as a whole, reports: Clonotype sharing among donors, it was expected, would be affected by sequencing depth. Several donors held about 5% of naive CD4 clonotypes in common.

Each PCR replicate from the sorted subsets contained roughly 210 ng DNA, which is some 31,000 T cell genomes. In the study's own analysis: Quality scores were absent from the junction-only immunoSEQ sequences, so filtering differed. Produced via immunoSEQ multiplex PCR; TCRdb's table is partial and in-frame only. V, J and clone size derive from that table, while D and trimming were established from the DNA sequence. The table lists roughly 1,000,000 clones, approximately 80% of them singletons, with approximately 0.56% in the top ten. CDR3 size: 14 residues. With 5 bases removed from V and 4 bases from J, the gap between germline ends came to 14 bases. From germline, CDR1 is SGHAT and CDR2 FQNNGV.

The rearrangement joins TRBV11-2 to TRBJ1-2; TRBD1 is a possible D gene (6 bases). This receptor was identified in a man aged 18 to 30 in good health. Some clones in this sample may be carry-over from other donors' samples. The sequenced material came from memory CD4+ T cells from PBMCs. As for subset: CD45RA-negative fraction. Here the CDR3 reads CASSDRTEPYGYTF. CDR3 DNA sequence: TGTGCCAGCAGCGATAGGACAGAACCCTATGGCTACACCTTC.